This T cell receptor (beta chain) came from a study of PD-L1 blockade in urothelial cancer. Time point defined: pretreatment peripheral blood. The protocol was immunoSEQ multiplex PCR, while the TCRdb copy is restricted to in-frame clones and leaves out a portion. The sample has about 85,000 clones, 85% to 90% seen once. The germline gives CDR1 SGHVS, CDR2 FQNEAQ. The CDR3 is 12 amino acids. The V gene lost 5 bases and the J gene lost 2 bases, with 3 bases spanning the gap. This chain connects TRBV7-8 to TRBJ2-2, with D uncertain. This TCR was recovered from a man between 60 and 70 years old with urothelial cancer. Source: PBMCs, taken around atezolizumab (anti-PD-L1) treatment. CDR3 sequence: CASSTNTGELFF. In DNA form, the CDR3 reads TGTGCCAGCAGCACTAACACCGGGGAGCTGTTTTTT.